This record covers a single TCR beta chain. This CDR3 has 14 amino acids. Germline CDR1 DFQATT, CDR2 SNEGSKA (reference sequence). The V end was cut by 4 bases, the J end by 0 bases, with 12 bases between. This entry belongs to a study of CD8 T cells in Susac syndrome. Random-hexamer reverse transcription was applied to roughly 0.5 to 1 ug RNA. Amplification of TCR beta CDR3 used immunoSEQ multiplex PCR across 54 Vbeta and 13 Jbeta. TCRdb processed the immunoSEQ multiplex PCR reads anew with MiXCR; each CDR3 protein has one entry. The data show hundreds of thousands of distinct CDR3 sequences, 90% to 97% seen once.

The clonotype comes from a human donor with Susac syndrome. V and J are TRBV20-1 and TRBJ1-1; no clear D. Sequencing used CD4+ T cells from PBMCs. The CDR3 DNA sequence: TGCAGTGCTACCTCGGCGGGTTTGAACACTGAAGCTTTCTTT. This gives the protein CSATSAGLNTEAFF.